Following are 19 T cell receptor beta chains from one sample sequenced in a study of identifying expanded T cells in peripheral blood. Generated by immunoSEQ multiplex PCR, the TCRdb table keeps only in-frame clones and is missing some. The sample lists about 94,000 clones, roughly 90% occurring once. The sample consisted of blood. These receptors all stem from a person between 18 and 69 years old in good health.

The gene calls are TRBV4-3 and TRBJ2-5; D perhaps matches TRBD2 (6 bases). The CDR3 covers 16 residues. Germline assignment: CDR1 LGHNA and CDR2 YSLEER. V gave up 1 base and J gave up 1 base, with 13 bases separating them. CDR3 sequence reads: CASSQAGLRGQETQYF. The CDR3 DNA follows: TGCGCCAGCAGCCAAGCGGGACTTAGGGGCCAAGAGACCCAGTACTTC.

This clone appeared a single time. The chain links TRBV28 to TRBJ2-1; 7 positions match TRBD1. The CDR3 consists of 13 residues. From germline, CDR1 is MDHEN and CDR2 SYDVKM. V shed 8 bases, J shed 8 bases, and the junction held 9 bases outside the gene matches. The CDR3 DNA reads TGTGCCAGCGGAATCAGGGGGTACGATGAGCAGTTCTTC. Residues: CASGIRGYDEQFF.

The chain recombines TRBV6-5 with TRBJ2-1; D may be TRBD1 (5 bases). CDR1 and CDR2 from the germline V gene are MNHEY and SVGAGI. V was cut by 6 bases and J by 0 bases, with 12 bases left in between. The CDR3 sequence is 15 residues long. The chain's CDR3 is CASSLGPSSYNEQFF. CDR3 sequence (DNA): TGTGCCAGCAGCCTGGGGCCAAGCTCCTACAATGAGCAGTTCTTC.

This chain links TRBV5-6 with TRBJ1-2; 12 bases are a match to TRBD1. V lost 5 bases, J lost 4 bases, and 9 bases stayed unmatched. The CDR3 has 16 residues. CDR1 and CDR2 from the germline V gene are SGHDT and YYEEEE. The CDR3 reads CASRADGTGGFYGYTF. For the CDR3, the DNA is TGTGCCAGCAGGGCCGATGGGACAGGGGGCTTCTATGGCTACACCTTC.

This sequence joins TRBV5-1 and TRBJ1-3, with 7 bases matching TRBD1. CDR3 length equals 19 residues. The V gene's germline CDR1 is SGHRS and CDR2 YFSETQ. V was clipped by 0 bases and J by 0 bases; unmatched bases: 12. Here the CDR3 DNA reads TGCGCCAGCAGCTTGGGATTGACAGGGTCCAAAAGCTCTGGAAACACCATATATTTT. Translating gives CASSLGLTGSKSSGNTIYF.

The chain links TRBV5-4 to TRBJ1-2; D perhaps matches TRBD1 (5 bases). Germline-derived CDR1 and CDR2 are SGHNT and YYREEE (reference sequence). The V gene lost 1 base and the J gene lost 0 bases, with 7 bases spanning the gap. The CDR3 loop spans 14 amino acids. The CDR3 loop is CASSLRGSNYGYTF. CDR3 bases: TGTGCCAGCAGCTTGCGGGGCTCTAACTATGGCTACACCTTC.

This chain connects TRBV7-8 to TRBJ2-1; D is unresolved. CDR1 and CDR2 from the germline V gene are SGHVS and FQNEAQ. V shed 3 bases and J shed 6 bases, with 15 bases lying between them. This CDR3 contains 15 residues. The CDR3 region has the DNA TGTGCCAGCAGCTTCGAGGACCCAGACTTCAATGAGCAGTTCTTC. It specifies CASSFEDPDFNEQFF.

CDR3: CASSLFPPGELFF. CDR3 nucleotide sequence: TGTGCCAGCAGCTTATTCCCCCCCGGGGAGCTGTTTTTT. The rearrangement joins TRBV7-6 to TRBJ2-2; D is undetermined. V was shortened by 2 bases and J by 6 bases, with 7 bases between the two germline ends. The CDR3 sequence is 13 residues long. Germline values: CDR1 SGHVS, CDR2 FNYEAQ. The complete variable domain, with remaining parts taken from reference TRBV7-6 and TRBJ2-2, reads GAGVSQSPRYKVTKRGQDVALRCDPISGHVSLYWYRQALGQGPEFLTYFNYEAQQDKSGLPNDRFSAERPEGSISTLTIQRTEQRDSAMYRCASSLFPPGELFFGEGSRLTVL.

The rearrangement uses TRBV7-3 and TRBJ2-3, with D hard to call. The germline V gene has CDR1 SGHTA and CDR2 FQGTGA. V dropped 3 bases and J dropped 0 bases, with 7 bases sitting between them. This CDR3 has 14 amino acids. The DNA for the CDR3 is TGTGCCAGCAGCTTTGATATCAGCACAGATACGCAGTATTTT. Amino acids: CASSFDISTDTQYF.

The V and J genes are TRBV5-1 and TRBJ2-2, with a possible D match to TRBD2 (6 bases). Germline V gene data show CDR1 as SGHRS and CDR2 as YFSETQ. With 1 base removed from V and 7 bases from J, the gap between germline ends came to 14 bases. This CDR3 is built from 15 residues. The CDR3 nucleotides are TGCGCCAGCAGCTTGAGCCCCGGGGGAATCGGGGAGCTGTTTTTT. This encodes CASSLSPGGIGELFF. Drawing the rest from reference TRBV5-1 and TRBJ2-2, the complete variable domain is KAGVTQTPRYLIKTRGQQVTLSCSPISGHRSVSWYQQTPGQGLQFLFEYFSETQRNKGNFPGRFSGRQFSNSRSEMNVSTLELGDSALYLCASSLSPGGIGELFFGEGSRLTVL.

The V and J genes are TRBV18 and TRBJ1-3; a possible D gene is TRBD1 (5 bases). Germline values: CDR1 KGHSH, CDR2 LQKENI. The length of the CDR3 is 16 residues. The V end lost 3 bases, the J end lost 3 bases, and 15 bases lay between the germline ends. CDR3 region: CASSPMRGTDGNTIYF. The CDR3 coding sequence is TGTGCCAGCTCACCCATGCGGGGGACGGATGGAAACACCATATATTTT.

The chain recombines TRBV7-6 with TRBJ1-2; D is undetermined. In germline, CDR1 is SGHVS, CDR2 FNYEAQ. This CDR3 has 17 residues. V was shortened by 2 bases and J by 5 bases, with 21 bases between the two germline ends. The CDR3 sequence is CASSLRSQPSMRYGYTF. Here the CDR3 DNA reads TGTGCCAGCAGCTTAAGGTCGCAGCCCTCGATGCGGTATGGCTACACCTTC.

The CDR3 coding sequence is TGTGCCAGCAGTCCCCCCGGGGACGAGCAGTACTTC. It codes for CASSPPGDEQYF. The chain carries TRBV6-6 and TRBJ2-7; perhaps TRBD2 as D (5 bases). CDR1 is MNHNY and CDR2 is SVGAGI in the germline V gene (reference sequence). V lost 5 bases to trimming and J lost 5 bases, with 10 bases between them. The CDR3 extends over 12 amino acids.

This clone was detected once. The J gene is TRBJ2-1, the V gene TRBV5-6, with D unresolved. Trimming took off 7 bases at V and 3 bases at J, with 11 bases between the two ends. Germline V lookup: CDR1 SGHDT, CDR2 YYEEEE. This CDR3 has 13 residues. This CDR3 reads CASARNYYNEQFF. Written as DNA, the CDR3 is TGTGCCAGCGCCCGGAACTACTACAATGAGCAGTTCTTC.

This chain connects TRBV5-1 to TRBJ1-6; D unclear. V was cut by 4 bases and J by 8 bases, with 16 bases left in between. Per the germline V gene, CDR1 is SGHRS and CDR2 is YFSETQ. The CDR3 sequence is 15 residues long. The CDR3 here is CASSDPGRGYSPLHF. CDR3 coding DNA: TGCGCCAGCAGCGATCCGGGGAGAGGATATTCACCCCTCCACTTT.

The rearrangement links TRBV5-1 to TRBJ1-1; 10 nucleotides match TRBD1. The CDR3 totals 15 residues. CDR1 is SGHRS and CDR2 is YFSETQ in the germline V gene. V lost 0 bases to trimming and J lost 4 bases; unmatched junction nucleotides: 3. For the CDR3, the DNA is TGCGCCAGCAGCTTGGGTGGGACAGGGGTCACTGAAGCTTTCTTT. It translates to CASSLGGTGVTEAFF.

The chain combines TRBV4-3 with TRBJ2-1; 12 bases match TRBD2. This CDR3 has 16 amino acids. The germline gives CDR1 LGHNA, CDR2 YSLEER. V shed 1 base, J shed 7 bases, and the junction held 5 bases outside the gene matches. The CDR3 protein is CASSQAPGTSGNEQFF. CDR3 bases: TGCGCCAGCAGCCAAGCCCCCGGGACTAGCGGGAATGAGCAGTTCTTC.

The V and J genes are TRBV19 and TRBJ1-3; no definite D call. Looked up from germline, CDR1 is LNHDA and CDR2 is SQIVND (reference sequence). This CDR3 comprises 13 residues. V was clipped by 3 bases and J by 3 bases, with 6 bases between them. The CDR3 DNA reads as TGTGCCAGTAGTATCCGGGTTGGAAACACCATATATTTT. Its translation is CASSIRVGNTIYF. Using reference TRBV19 and TRBJ1-3 for the parts outside the CDR3, the full variable domain is DGGITQSPKYLFRKEGQNVTLSCEQNLNHDAMYWYRQDPGQGLRLIYYSQIVNDFQKGDIAEGYSVSREKKESFPLTVTSAQKNPTAFYLCASSIRVGNTIYFGEGSWLTVV.

The CDR3 DNA follows: TGTGCCAGCAGCGCCCTAGCCGGGTTCTCCTACAATGAGCAGTTCTTC. This codes for CASSALAGFSYNEQFF. The chain combines TRBV9 with TRBJ2-1; TRBD2 is a possible D gene (5 bases). The CDR3 totals 16 residues. V dropped 3 bases and J dropped 0 bases, with 13 bases sitting between them. Germline V gene lookup returns CDR1 SGDLS and CDR2 YYNGEE.